This paragraph reports one TCR beta chain. Its antigen is unidentified. For the second PCR, which ran for 7 to 11 cycles, a sample-barcoded 5' primer and a J-beta primer mix were used. TCRdb reprocessed the 5' RACE reads with MiXCR, giving one entry per CDR3 protein. In the table there are 450,000 to 700,000 distinct CDR3 sequences, 27% of which are singletons. Trimming took off 6 bases at V and 5 bases at J, with 13 bases between the two ends. CDR3 length: 13 residues. With each sample, at least 6 micrograms of total RNA were extracted. The data belong to a study of blood T cells in healthy people across ages. Study results and limitations: Those diversity estimates obtained from one million T cells were thought to be underestimates.

The chain employs TRBV12-3 or TRBV12-4 and TRBJ1-1, with D maybe TRBD1 (5 bases). Sample: blood. This clonotype was obtained from a woman between 65 and 79 years old in good health. This CDR3 reads CASRRGVATEAFF. In nucleotides, the CDR3 is TGTGCCAGCAGGCGGGGGGTAGCAACTGAAGCTTTCTTT.